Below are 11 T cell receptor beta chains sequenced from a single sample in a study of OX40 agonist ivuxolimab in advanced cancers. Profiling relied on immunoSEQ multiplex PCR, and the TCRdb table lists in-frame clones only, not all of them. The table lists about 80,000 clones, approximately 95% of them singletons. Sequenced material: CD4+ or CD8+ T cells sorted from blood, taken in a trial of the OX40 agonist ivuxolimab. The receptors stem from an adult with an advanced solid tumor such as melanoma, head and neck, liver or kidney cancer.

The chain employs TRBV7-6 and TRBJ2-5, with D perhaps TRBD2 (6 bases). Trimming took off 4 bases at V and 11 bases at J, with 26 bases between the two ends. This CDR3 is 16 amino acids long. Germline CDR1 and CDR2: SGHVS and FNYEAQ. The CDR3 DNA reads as TGTGCCAGCAGCTCGGGATCGGGACTCTCTATCCTGGAGCAGTACTTC. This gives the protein CASSSGSGLSILEQYF. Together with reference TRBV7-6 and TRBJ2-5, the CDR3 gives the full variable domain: GAGVSQSPRYKVTKRGQDVALRCDPISGHVSLYWYRQALGQGPEFLTYFNYEAQQDKSGLPNDRFSAERPEGSISTLTIQRTEQRDSAMYRCASSSGSGLSILEQYFGPGTRLLVL.

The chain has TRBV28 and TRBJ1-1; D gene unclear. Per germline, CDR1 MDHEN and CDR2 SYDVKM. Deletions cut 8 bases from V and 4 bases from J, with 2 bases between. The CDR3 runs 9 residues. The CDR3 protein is CASGTEAFF. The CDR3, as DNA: TGTGCCAGCGGCACTGAAGCTTTCTTT.

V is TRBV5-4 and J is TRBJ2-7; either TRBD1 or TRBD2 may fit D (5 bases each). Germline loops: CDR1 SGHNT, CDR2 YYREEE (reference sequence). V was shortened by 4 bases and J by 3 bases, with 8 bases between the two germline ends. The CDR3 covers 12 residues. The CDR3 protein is CASSGGRYEQYF. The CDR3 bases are TGTGCCAGCAGCGGGGGACGCTACGAGCAGTACTTC.

The CDR3 spells CASSFGVEQYF. The CDR3 region has the DNA TGTGCCAGCAGCTTTGGCGTCGAGCAGTACTTC. The chain links TRBV5-4 to TRBJ2-7; D is unclear. Trimming pared 2 bases from V and 6 bases from J, leaving 6 bases between. This CDR3 has 11 residues. Germline V gives CDR1 SGHNT, CDR2 YYREEE (reference sequence).

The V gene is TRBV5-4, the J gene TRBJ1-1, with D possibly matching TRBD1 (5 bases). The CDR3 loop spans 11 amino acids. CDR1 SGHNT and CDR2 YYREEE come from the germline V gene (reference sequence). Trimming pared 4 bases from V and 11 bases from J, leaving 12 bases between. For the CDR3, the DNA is TGTGCCAGCAGCATCGGGGCGGACGCTTTCTTT. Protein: CASSIGADAFF.

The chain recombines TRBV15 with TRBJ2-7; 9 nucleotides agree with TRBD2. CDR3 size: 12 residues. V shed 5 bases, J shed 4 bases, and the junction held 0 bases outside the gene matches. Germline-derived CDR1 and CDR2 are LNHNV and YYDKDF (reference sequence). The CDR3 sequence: CATSLAGYEQYF. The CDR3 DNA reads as TGTGCCACCAGCCTAGCGGGGTACGAGCAGTACTTC.

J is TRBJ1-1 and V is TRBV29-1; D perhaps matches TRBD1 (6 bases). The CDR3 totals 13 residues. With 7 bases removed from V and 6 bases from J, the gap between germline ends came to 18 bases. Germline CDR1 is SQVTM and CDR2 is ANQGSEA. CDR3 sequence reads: CSAGNRDYAEAFF. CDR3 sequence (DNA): TGCAGCGCCGGAAACAGGGACTACGCTGAAGCTTTCTTT.

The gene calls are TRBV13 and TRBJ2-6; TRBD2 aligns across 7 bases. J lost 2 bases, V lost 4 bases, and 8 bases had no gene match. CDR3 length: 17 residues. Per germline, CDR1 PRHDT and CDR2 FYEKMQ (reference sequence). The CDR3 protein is CASSSPLARPGANVLTF. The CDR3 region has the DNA TGTGCCAGCAGCTCCCCACTAGCGCGACCTGGGGCCAACGTCCTGACTTTC.

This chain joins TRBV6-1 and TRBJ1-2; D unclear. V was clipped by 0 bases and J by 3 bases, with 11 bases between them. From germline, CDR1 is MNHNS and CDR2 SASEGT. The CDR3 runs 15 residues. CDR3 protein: CASSEAGIRDYGYTF. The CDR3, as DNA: TGTGCCAGCAGTGAAGCGGGCATCCGGGACTATGGCTACACCTTC.

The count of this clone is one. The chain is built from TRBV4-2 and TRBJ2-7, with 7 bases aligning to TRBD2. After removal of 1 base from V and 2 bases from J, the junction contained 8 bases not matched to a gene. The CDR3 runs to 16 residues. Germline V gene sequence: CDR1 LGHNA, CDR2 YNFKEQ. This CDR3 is CASSQVSAGVTYEQYF. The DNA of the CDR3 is TGTGCCAGCAGCCAAGTTTCTGCGGGAGTCACCTACGAGCAGTACTTC.

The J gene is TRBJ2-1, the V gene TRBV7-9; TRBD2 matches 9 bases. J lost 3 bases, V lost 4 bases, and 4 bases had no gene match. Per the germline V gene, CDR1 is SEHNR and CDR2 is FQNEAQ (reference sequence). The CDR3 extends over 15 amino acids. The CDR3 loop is CASSSSGVHYNEQFF. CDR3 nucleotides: TGTGCCAGCAGCTCTAGCGGGGTTCACTACAATGAGCAGTTCTTC.